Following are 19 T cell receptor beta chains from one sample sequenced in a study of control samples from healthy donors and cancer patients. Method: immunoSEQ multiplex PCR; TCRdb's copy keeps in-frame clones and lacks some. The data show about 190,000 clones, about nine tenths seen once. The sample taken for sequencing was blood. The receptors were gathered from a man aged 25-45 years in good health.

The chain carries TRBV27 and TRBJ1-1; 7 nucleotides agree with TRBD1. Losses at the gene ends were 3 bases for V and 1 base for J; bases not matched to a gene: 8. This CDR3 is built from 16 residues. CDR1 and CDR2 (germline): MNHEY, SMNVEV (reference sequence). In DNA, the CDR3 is TGTGCCAGCAGTTTGACTACAGGGGTTCGGAACACTGAAGCTTTCTTT. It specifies CASSLTTGVRNTEAFF.

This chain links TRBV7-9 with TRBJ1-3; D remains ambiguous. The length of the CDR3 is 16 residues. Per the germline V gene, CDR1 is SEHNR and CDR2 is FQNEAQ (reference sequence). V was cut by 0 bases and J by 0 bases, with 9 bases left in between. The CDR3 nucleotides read TGTGCCAGCAGCTTAGCGATTTCAGCCTCTGGAAACACCATATATTTT. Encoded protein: CASSLAISASGNTIYF. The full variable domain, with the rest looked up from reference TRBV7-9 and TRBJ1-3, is DTGVSQNPRHKITKRGQNVTFRCDPISEHNRLYWYRQTLGQGPEFLTYFQNEAQLEKSRLLSDRFSAERPKGSFSTLEIQRTEQGDSAMYLCASSLAISASGNTIYFGEGSWLTVV.

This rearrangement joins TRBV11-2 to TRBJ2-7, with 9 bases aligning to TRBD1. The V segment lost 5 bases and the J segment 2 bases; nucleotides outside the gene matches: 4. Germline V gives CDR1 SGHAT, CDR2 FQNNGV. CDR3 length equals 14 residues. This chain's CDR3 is CASSPDRGPYEQYF. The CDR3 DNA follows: TGTGCCAGCAGCCCGGACAGGGGACCCTACGAGCAGTACTTC.

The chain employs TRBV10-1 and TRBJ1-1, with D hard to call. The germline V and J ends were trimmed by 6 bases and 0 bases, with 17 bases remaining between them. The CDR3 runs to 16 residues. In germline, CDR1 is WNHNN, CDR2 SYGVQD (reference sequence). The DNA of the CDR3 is TGCGCCAGCAGCCGCGGGGAGGGTGGGGTGAACACTGAAGCTTTCTTT. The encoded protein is CASSRGEGGVNTEAFF.

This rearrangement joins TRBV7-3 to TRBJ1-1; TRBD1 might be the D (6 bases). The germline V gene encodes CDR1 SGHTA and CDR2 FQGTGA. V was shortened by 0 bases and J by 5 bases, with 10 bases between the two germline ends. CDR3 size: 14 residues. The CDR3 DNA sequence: TGTGCCAGCAGCTTAACAGGGGGTTGGACTGAAGCTTTCTTT. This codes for CASSLTGGWTEAFF. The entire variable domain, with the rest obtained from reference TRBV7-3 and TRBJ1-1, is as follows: GAGVSQTPSNKVTEKGKYVELRCDPISGHTALYWYRQSLGQGPEFLIYFQGTGAADDSGLPNDRFFAVRPEGSVSTLKIQRTERGDSAVYLCASSLTGGWTEAFFGQGTRLTVV.

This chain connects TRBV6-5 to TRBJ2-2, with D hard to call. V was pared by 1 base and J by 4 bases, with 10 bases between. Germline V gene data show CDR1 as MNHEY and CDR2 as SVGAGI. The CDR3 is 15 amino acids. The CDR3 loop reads CASSYLRSGTGELFF. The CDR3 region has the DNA TGTGCCAGCAGTTACTTGCGGTCGGGCACCGGGGAGCTGTTTTTT.

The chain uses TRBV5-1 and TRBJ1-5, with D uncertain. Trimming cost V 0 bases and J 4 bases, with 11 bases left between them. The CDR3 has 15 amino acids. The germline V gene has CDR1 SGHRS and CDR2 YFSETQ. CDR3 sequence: CASSLGPENNQPQHF. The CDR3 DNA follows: TGCGCCAGCAGCTTGGGGCCAGAAAATAATCAGCCCCAGCATTTT.

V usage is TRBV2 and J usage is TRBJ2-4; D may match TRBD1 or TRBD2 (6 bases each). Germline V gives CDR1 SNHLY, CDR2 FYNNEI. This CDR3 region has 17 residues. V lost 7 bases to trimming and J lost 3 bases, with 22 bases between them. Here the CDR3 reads CASTPPGGNRLKNIQYF. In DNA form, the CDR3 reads TGTGCCAGCACCCCCCCCGGGGGCAATCGGCTCAAAAACATTCAGTACTTC.

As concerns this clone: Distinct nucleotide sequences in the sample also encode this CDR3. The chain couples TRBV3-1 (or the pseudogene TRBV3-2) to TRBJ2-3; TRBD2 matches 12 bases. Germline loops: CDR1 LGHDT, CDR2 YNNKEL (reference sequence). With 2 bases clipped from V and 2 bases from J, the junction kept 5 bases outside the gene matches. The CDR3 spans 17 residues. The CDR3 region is CASSQTSGGSYTDTQYF. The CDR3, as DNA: TGTGCCAGCAGCCAAACTAGCGGGGGGTCCTACACAGATACGCAGTATTTT.

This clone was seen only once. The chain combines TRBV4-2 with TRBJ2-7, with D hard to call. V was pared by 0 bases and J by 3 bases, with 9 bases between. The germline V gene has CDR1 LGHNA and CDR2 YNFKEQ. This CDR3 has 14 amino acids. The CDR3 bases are TGTGCCAGCAGCCAAGATTTGTCGGACTACGAGCAGTACTTC. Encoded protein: CASSQDLSDYEQYF.

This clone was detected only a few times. CDR3 residues: CASSPTGIGYEQYF. DNA for the CDR3: TGCGCCAGCAGCCCGACAGGGATCGGCTACGAGCAGTACTTC. The chain employs TRBV5-1 and TRBJ2-7, with 7 nucleotides matching TRBD1. CDR3 length equals 14 residues. V shed 4 bases, J shed 3 bases, and the junction held 7 bases outside the gene matches. The germline V gene encodes CDR1 SGHRS and CDR2 YFSETQ.

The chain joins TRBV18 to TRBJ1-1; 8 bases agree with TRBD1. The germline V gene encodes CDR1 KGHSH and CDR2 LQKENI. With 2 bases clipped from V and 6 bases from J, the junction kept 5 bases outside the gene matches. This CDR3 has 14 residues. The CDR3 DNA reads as TGTGCCAGCTCACCAGGGACAGGTGCATCTGAAGCTTTCTTT. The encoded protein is CASSPGTGASEAFF.

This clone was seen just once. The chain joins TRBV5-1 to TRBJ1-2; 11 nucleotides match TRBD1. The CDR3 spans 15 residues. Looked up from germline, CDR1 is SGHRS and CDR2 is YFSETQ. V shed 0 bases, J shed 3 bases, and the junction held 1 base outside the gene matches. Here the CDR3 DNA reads TGCGCCAGCAGCTTGGCGGGACAGGGGGACTATGGCTACACCTTC. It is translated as CASSLAGQGDYGYTF.

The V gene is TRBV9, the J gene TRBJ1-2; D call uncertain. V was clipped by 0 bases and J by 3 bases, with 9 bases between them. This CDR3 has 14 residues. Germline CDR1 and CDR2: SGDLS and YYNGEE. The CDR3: CASSVDGLDYGYTF. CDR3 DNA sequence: TGTGCCAGCAGCGTAGACGGGTTGGACTATGGCTACACCTTC.

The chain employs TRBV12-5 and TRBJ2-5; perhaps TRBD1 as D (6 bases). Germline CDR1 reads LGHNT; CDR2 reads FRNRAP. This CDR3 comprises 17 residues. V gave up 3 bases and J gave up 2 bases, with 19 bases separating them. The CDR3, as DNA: TGTGCTAGTGGTTTTTTCAACGACAGGCTATCGCAAGAGACCCAGTACTTC. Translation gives CASGFFNDRLSQETQYF.

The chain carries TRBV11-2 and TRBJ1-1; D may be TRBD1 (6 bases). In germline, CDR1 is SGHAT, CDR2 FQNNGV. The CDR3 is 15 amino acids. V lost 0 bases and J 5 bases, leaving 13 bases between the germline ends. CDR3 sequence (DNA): TGTGCCAGCAGCTTAGATCGTGGCAGGGGTACTGAAGCTTTCTTT. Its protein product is CASSLDRGRGTEAFF.

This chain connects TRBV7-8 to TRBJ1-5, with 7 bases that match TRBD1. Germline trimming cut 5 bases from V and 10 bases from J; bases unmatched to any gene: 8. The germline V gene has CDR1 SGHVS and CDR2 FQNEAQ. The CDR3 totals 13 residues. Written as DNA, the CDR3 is TGTGCCAGCAGCGAAAAGGGGGCATCCCCCCAGCATTTT. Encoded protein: CASSEKGASPQHF.

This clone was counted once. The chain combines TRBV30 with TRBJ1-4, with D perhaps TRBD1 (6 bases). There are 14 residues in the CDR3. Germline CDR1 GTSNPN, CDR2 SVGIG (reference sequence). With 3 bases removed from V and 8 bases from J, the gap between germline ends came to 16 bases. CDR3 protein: CAWSRGGAREKLFF. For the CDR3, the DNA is TGTGCCTGGAGCCGGGGGGGCGCTCGGGAAAAACTGTTTTTT.

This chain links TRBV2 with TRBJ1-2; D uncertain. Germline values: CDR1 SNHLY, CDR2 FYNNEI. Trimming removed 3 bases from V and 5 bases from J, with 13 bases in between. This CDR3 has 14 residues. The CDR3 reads CASSEEGFAYGYTF. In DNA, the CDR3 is TGTGCCAGCAGTGAGGAAGGTTTCGCTTATGGCTACACCTTC.